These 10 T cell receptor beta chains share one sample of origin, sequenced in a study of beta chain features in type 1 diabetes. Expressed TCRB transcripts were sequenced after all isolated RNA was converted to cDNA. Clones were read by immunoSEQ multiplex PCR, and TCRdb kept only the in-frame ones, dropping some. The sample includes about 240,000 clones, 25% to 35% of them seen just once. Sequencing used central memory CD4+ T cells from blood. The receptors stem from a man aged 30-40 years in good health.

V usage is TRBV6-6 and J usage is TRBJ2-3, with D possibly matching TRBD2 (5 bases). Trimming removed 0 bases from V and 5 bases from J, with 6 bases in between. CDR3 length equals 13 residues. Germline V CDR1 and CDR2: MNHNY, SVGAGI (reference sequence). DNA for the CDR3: TGTGCCAGCAGTTACTCGAGGGAAGATACGCAGTATTTT. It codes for CASSYSREDTQYF.

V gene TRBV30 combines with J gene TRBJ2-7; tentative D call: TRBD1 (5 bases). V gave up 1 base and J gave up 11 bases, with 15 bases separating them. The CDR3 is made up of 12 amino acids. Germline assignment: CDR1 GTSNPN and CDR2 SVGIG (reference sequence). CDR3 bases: TGTGCCTGGAGTGCCGCGCAGGGTCGTAAGTACTTC. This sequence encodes CAWSAAQGRKYF.

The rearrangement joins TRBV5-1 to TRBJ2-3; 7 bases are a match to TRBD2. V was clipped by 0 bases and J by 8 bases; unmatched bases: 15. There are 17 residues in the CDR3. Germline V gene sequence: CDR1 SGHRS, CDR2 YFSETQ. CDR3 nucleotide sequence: TGCGCCAGCAGCTTGGCAGGGTTACAGCGGGATGGTGGTACGCAGTATTTT. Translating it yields CASSLAGLQRDGGTQYF. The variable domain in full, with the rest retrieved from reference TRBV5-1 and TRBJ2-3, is KAGVTQTPRYLIKTRGQQVTLSCSPISGHRSVSWYQQTPGQGLQFLFEYFSETQRNKGNFPGRFSGRQFSNSRSEMNVSTLELGDSALYLCASSLAGLQRDGGTQYFGPGTRLTVL.

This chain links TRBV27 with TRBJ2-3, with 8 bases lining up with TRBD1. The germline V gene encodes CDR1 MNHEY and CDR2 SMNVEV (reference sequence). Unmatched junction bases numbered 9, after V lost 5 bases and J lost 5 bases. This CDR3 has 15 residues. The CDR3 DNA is TGTGCCAGCAGTCCATCGGACAGGGCGAGAGATACGCAGTATTTT. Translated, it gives CASSPSDRARDTQYF.

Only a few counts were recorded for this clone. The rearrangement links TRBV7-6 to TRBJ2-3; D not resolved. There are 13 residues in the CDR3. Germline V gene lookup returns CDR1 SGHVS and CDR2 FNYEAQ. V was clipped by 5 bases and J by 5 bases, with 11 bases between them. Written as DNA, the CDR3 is TGTGCCAGCAGCGCAAATAGAGGAGATACGCAGTATTTT. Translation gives CASSANRGDTQYF.

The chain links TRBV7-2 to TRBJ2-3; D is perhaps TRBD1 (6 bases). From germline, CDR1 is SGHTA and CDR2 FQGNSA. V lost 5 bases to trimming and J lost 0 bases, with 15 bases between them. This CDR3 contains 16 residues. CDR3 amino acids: CASSDPGQTSTDTQYF. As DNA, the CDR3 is TGTGCCAGCAGCGATCCGGGACAAACTAGCACAGATACGCAGTATTTT.

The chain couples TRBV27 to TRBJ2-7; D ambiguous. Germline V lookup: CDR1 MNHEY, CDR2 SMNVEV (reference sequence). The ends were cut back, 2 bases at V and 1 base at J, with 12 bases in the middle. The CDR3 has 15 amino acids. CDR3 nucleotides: TGTGCCAGCAGTTTAAAAGAGCCCTCGTCCTACGAGCAGTACTTC. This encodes CASSLKEPSSYEQYF.

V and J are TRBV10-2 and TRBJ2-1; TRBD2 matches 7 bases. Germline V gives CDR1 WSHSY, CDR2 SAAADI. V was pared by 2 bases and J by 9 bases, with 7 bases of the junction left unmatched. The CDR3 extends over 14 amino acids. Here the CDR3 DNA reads TGCGCCAGCAGTGAGGGTACTAGCGCCAGTGAGCAGTTCTTC. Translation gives CASSEGTSASEQFF.

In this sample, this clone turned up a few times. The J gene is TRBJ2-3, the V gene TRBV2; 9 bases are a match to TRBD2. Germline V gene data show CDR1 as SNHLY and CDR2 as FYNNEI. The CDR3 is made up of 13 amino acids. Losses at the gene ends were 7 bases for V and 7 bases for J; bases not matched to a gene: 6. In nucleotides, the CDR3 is TGTGCCAGCACGGCGGGGGGGCCGTATACGCAGTATTTT. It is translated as CASTAGGPYTQYF.

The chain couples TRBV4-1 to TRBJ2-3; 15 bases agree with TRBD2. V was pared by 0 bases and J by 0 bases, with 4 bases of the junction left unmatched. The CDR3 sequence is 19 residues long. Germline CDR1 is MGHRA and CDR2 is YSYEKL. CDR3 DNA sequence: TGCGCCAGCAGCCAAGACGGACTAGCGGGGGGGTCTAGCACAGATACGCAGTATTTT. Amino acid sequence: CASSQDGLAGGSSTDTQYF.